This paragraph reports one TCR beta chain. These data belong to a study of OX40 agonist ivuxolimab in advanced cancers. Study at large: A diagnosis of hepatocellular carcinoma, melanoma, renal cell or head and neck cancer was present in dose-escalation patients. Partial responses were recorded for three patients, including one with hepatocellular carcinoma and two with cutaneous melanoma.

TCRdb's table, derived via immunoSEQ multiplex PCR, lists solely in-frame clones and lacks some. This table has roughly 60,000 clones, around 86% appearing once. V gave up 10 bases and J gave up 0 bases, with 12 bases separating them. From germline, CDR1 is LNHDA and CDR2 SQIVND (reference sequence). The CDR3 is made up of 13 amino acids. This clonotype was obtained from an adult with an advanced solid tumor such as melanoma, head and neck, liver or kidney cancer. The specimen was CD4+ or CD8+ T cells sorted from blood, collected in a trial of the OX40 agonist ivuxolimab. This sequence joins TRBV19 and TRBJ1-2; tentatively, D is TRBD1 (6 bases). The DNA of the CDR3 is TGTGCCACCACAGGGTTAGCTAACTATGGCTACACCTTC. This encodes CATTGLANYGYTF.